The present entry profiles one T cell receptor (beta chain) with its context. This clone was seen once. Its antigen is not yet known. The sample holds no much larger clone one base away, and base qualities are not on file. The entry originates in a study of OX40 agonist ivuxolimab in advanced cancers. At the level of the whole study: Ivuxolimab was a fully human IgG2 agonistic monoclonal antibody targeting the costimulatory receptor OX40 (CD134). Intravenous ivuxolimab was administered to patients every 2 weeks at six dose levels: 0.01, 0.1, 0.3, 1.5, 3 and 10 mg/kg. Of the roughly 52 dose-escalation patients, hepatocellular carcinoma was present in about 19, melanoma in approximately 15, renal cell carcinoma in 9 and head and neck cancer in 9. A male proportion of roughly 80% and a mean age of approximately 58 years, ranging from about 20 to 85, were recorded for the dose-escalation cohort. Prior anti-PD-1, anti-PD-L1 or anti-CTLA-4 therapy was permitted, and about 40% of dose-escalation patients had received checkpoint inhibitors. Partial responses occurred in three dose-escalation patients, of whom one had hepatocellular carcinoma and two had cutaneous melanoma. The point of sequencing TCRbeta in the periphery was to test whether ivuxolimab changed TCR sequence diversity and drove clonal T-cell expansion. The paper describes the monotherapy dose-escalation part (N ≈ 50 patients) of the phase I trial of ivuxolimab. General findings and caveats noted by the study authors: Low levels of normalized T-cell clonal expansion were also seen in some nonresponding patients. After ivuxolimab, CD8+ T cells had more expanded clones than CD4+ T cells on average. In the 0.1-3.0 mg/kg groups, partial responders had among the lowest normalized peripheral clonal expansion, particularly in CD8+ T cells. At doses of 0.1 to 3.0 mg/kg, clonal expansion of both CD4+ and CD8+ blood T cells was observed from baseline to week 6. The antigen specificity of the peripheral T cells that underwent clonal expansion was not determined.

To sequence the TCRbeta CDR3 region, genomic DNA was isolated from the sorted cells. The immunoSEQ Assay was used for sequencing of TCRbeta CDR3 regions. TCRdb holds this immuneACCESS table with in-frame rearrangements only. Some clones are missing; in checked studies, unresolved V genes explain under half, and the rest has no known cause. Recorded for this sample are about 64,000 clones; less than 95% of them occurred a single time. The ten largest clones capture around 0.42% of the sample. The trial excluded patients who had a history of autoimmune disease or who were on systemic immunosuppression. In every dose cohort, peripheral blood was drawn for TCR sequencing at baseline, cycle 4 day 1, and cycle 7 day 1. The samples were taken from a phase I, first-in-human, multicenter, open-label dose-escalation trial of ivuxolimab. Adults with locally advanced or metastatic head and neck squamous cell, hepatocellular, melanoma or renal cell carcinoma were enrolled in the trial. Before TCR sequencing, CD4+ and CD8+ T cells were separately sorted from peripheral blood.

The sequence derives from an adult with an advanced solid tumor such as melanoma, head and neck, liver or kidney cancer. Sequencing used CD4+ or CD8+ T cells sorted from blood, obtained in a trial of the OX40 agonist ivuxolimab.

The DNA reads TGTGCCAGCAGCCCCTTAGCTAGCGGGAGTAATGAGCAGTTCTTC. This codes for CASSPLASGSNEQFF. The chain is made from TRBV7-7 and TRBJ2-1, and 10 junction bases match TRBD2. The CDR3 covers 15 residues, taking in both the cysteine and the phenylalanine. Only the CDR3 part of the read is kept: 45 bases, read in frame from the first base. Here V drops 5 bases and J drops 7 bases, and the junction holds 8 bases not matched to any gene. CDR1 is given as SSHAT and CDR2 as FNYEAQ, both from the germline V gene (reference sequence).